This T cell receptor (beta chain) was obtained from a study of T cell changes during pregnancy in multiple sclerosis. Germline CDR1 and CDR2: MNHEY and SMNVEV (reference sequence). After removal of 4 bases from V and 2 bases from J, the junction contained 13 bases not matched to a gene. This CDR3 spans 18 amino acids. Using immunoSEQ multiplex PCR, the repertoire was profiled, and TCRdb retains in-frame clones only, with some absent. This table has about 32,000 clones, roughly 89% appearing once. This specimen was CD8+ T cells from peripheral blood mononuclear cells, taken in the first trimester of pregnancy. The chain uses TRBV27 and TRBJ2-7, with TRBD2 matching over 11 bases. The sequence was collected from a female donor with multiple sclerosis, enrolled in a pregnancy study. CDR3 DNA: TGTGCCAGCAGTTCGCACTTTCCACTAGCGGGAGAAGCCTACGAGCAGTACTTC. Its translation: CASSSHFPLAGEAYEQYF.